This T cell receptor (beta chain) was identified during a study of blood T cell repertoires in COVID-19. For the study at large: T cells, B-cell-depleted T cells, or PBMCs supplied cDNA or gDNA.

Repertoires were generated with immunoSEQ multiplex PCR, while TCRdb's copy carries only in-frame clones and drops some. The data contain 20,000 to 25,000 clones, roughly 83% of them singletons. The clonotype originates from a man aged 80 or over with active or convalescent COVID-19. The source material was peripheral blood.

The CDR3 loop reads CASSWQGQKAFF. The CDR3 nucleotides are TGTGCCAGTAGTTGGCAGGGCCAGAAGGCTTTCTTT. The chain couples TRBV19 to TRBJ1-1; D is perhaps TRBD1 (5 bases). V was cut by 5 bases and J by 11 bases, with 15 bases left in between. Germline assignment: CDR1 LNHDA and CDR2 SQIVND (reference sequence). The CDR3 contains 12 residues.